Below, 31 T cell receptor beta chains from the same sample are listed, as sequenced in a study of T cell responses to AZD1222 COVID-19 vaccine. Only in-frame clones appear in the TCRdb table, and some are missing; sequencing was by immunoSEQ multiplex PCR. The sample consists of more than 120,000 clones, approximately 86% of them appearing once. The sample in question was peripheral blood, obtained 28 days after the second dose of the MenACWY control vaccine. Every receptor here comes from an adult who received the MenACWY meningococcal vaccine as a control.

The V gene is TRBV30, the J gene TRBJ1-1; D ambiguous. From germline, CDR1 is GTSNPN and CDR2 SVGIG (reference sequence). The CDR3 has 14 amino acids. With 0 bases removed from V and 1 base from J, the gap between germline ends came to 9 bases. The CDR3 region has the DNA TGTGCCTGGAGTGTGCCCGCGGAGAACACTGAAGCTTTCTTT. The encoded protein is CAWSVPAENTEAFF.

The chain is built from TRBV11-1 and TRBJ2-7, with 8 bases identical to TRBD1. Germline trimming cut 5 bases from V and 3 bases from J; bases unmatched to any gene: 9. The CDR3 totals 15 residues. In germline, CDR1 is SGHAT, CDR2 FQDESV (reference sequence). The CDR3 loop reads CASSPSLGQGYEQYF. CDR3 nucleotide sequence: TGTGCCAGCAGCCCTTCCCTCGGACAGGGCTACGAGCAGTACTTC.

This chain joins TRBV9 and TRBJ2-7, with no clear D. The CDR3 runs 15 residues. Germline CDR1 SGDLS, CDR2 YYNGEE. V dropped 1 base and J dropped 0 bases, with 11 bases sitting between them. The CDR3 here is CASSVTSVGSYEQYF. For the CDR3, the DNA is TGTGCCAGCAGCGTAACCTCTGTCGGCTCCTACGAGCAGTACTTC.

This rearrangement joins TRBV7-2 to TRBJ2-5; 8 bases line up with TRBD1. CDR3 size: 13 residues. From germline, CDR1 is SGHTA and CDR2 FQGNSA. V lost 4 bases and J lost 4; bases outside the gene matches: 2. CDR3 residues: CASSSRGLETQYF. In DNA form, the CDR3 reads TGTGCCAGCAGCTCCAGGGGGCTAGAGACCCAGTACTTC.

The J gene is TRBJ1-4, the V gene TRBV7-9; no clear D gene. V lost 1 base and J lost 6, with 9 bases in between. CDR1 and CDR2 (germline): SEHNR, FQNEAQ (reference sequence). This CDR3 has 14 residues. The CDR3 bases are TGTGCCAGCAGCTTAGGCGGGAACCATGAAAAACTGTTTTTT. It translates to CASSLGGNHEKLFF.

The V call is TRBV2, the J call TRBJ2-3, with D tentatively TRBD1 (6 bases). The CDR3 loop spans 14 amino acids. The germline CDR1 and CDR2 sequences are SNHLY and FYNNEI. The V gene lost 4 bases and the J gene lost 1 base, with 9 bases spanning the gap. The CDR3 sequence: CASSAQGGTDTQYF. The CDR3, as DNA: TGTGCCAGCAGTGCACAGGGAGGCACAGATACGCAGTATTTT.

The rearrangement joins TRBV7-8 to TRBJ1-1, with D uncertain. This CDR3 is built from 14 residues. V was clipped by 4 bases and J by 2 bases, with 11 bases between them. Germline CDR1 is SGHVS and CDR2 is FQNEAQ. The CDR3: CASSSWAPNTEAFF. CDR3 coding DNA: TGTGCCAGCAGCTCCTGGGCCCCCAACACTGAAGCTTTCTTT.

V gene TRBV6-5 combines with J gene TRBJ2-1, with D perhaps TRBD2 (6 bases). The germline V and J ends were trimmed by 0 bases and 7 bases, with 16 bases remaining between them. The CDR3 sequence is 16 residues long. Germline CDR1 and CDR2: MNHEY and SVGAGI. CDR3 in amino acids: CASSYSPGAAGNEQFF. The CDR3 DNA is TGTGCCAGCAGTTACTCGCCTGGGGCCGCGGGGAATGAGCAGTTCTTC.

The V call is TRBV5-4, the J call TRBJ2-1; D is undetermined. CDR1 and CDR2 from the germline V gene are SGHNT and YYREEE (reference sequence). Trimming took off 0 bases at V and 5 bases at J, with 9 bases between the two ends. The CDR3 loop spans 14 amino acids. In DNA, the CDR3 is TGTGCCAGCAGCTTGGTGAGTGCTAACAATGAGCAGTTCTTC. It is translated as CASSLVSANNEQFF.

This chain links TRBV5-1 with TRBJ2-5; 7 nucleotides line up with TRBD2. The junction had 3 bases not matched to a gene; V was cut back by 1 base and J by 3 bases. This CDR3 has 14 residues. Germline V lookup: CDR1 SGHRS, CDR2 YFSETQ. CDR3 sequence reads: CASSLIAGEETQYF. The CDR3 bases are TGCGCCAGCAGCTTGATTGCGGGGGAAGAGACCCAGTACTTC.

V gene TRBV27 combines with J gene TRBJ1-1; 10 nucleotides match TRBD1. Germline V gene sequence: CDR1 MNHEY, CDR2 SMNVEV (reference sequence). V shed 6 bases and J 8 bases; nucleotides not matched to a gene: 0. This CDR3 spans 11 amino acids. The CDR3 bases are TGTGCCAGCAGGGGACAGGGGGAAGCTTTCTTT. It specifies CASRGQGEAFF.

The chain carries TRBV7-3 and TRBJ2-3, with D unresolved. Germline loops: CDR1 SGHTA, CDR2 FQGTGA. This CDR3 comprises 17 residues. The ends were cut back, 5 bases at V and 0 bases at J, with 18 bases in the middle. CDR3 sequence (DNA): TGTGCCAGCAGCCTCTTACCGACGGAACTTAGCACAGATACGCAGTATTTT. Translating it yields CASSLLPTELSTDTQYF.

V gene TRBV2 combines with J gene TRBJ2-5; D may be TRBD1 or TRBD2 (6 bases each). Trimming took 6 bases from V and 4 from J, leaving 12 bases between them. CDR1 is SNHLY, CDR2 FYNNEI, per germline. The CDR3 is 13 amino acids. The CDR3 nucleotides read TGTGCCAGCAGCGGGGGCTGGCGAGAGACCCAGTACTTC. It is translated as CASSGGWRETQYF.

J is TRBJ2-7 and V is TRBV27; tentatively, D is TRBD1 or TRBD2 (5 bases each). The V and J ends lost 0 bases and 6 bases respectively, with 18 bases between them. Per germline, CDR1 MNHEY and CDR2 SMNVEV (reference sequence). The CDR3 extends over 16 amino acids. The CDR3 protein is CASSLSRRGVGREQYF. CDR3 nucleotide sequence: TGTGCCAGCAGTTTATCACGCCGAGGGGTAGGGCGCGAGCAGTACTTC.

The chain couples TRBV7-8 to TRBJ1-5; D is perhaps TRBD1 (5 bases). In germline, CDR1 is SGHVS, CDR2 FQNEAQ. Trimming removed 5 bases from V and 2 bases from J, with 16 bases in between. This CDR3 spans 16 amino acids. DNA of the CDR3: TGTGCCAGCAGCGGCGGTGGGGCCGTGGGCAATCAGCCCCAGCATTTT. This codes for CASSGGGAVGNQPQHF.

The CDR3 nucleotides are TGTGCCAGCGGATTCCGAGCCGGGACAGGGGTCGGCTACACCTTC. Translating gives CASGFRAGTGVGYTF. The chain recombines TRBV7-2 with TRBJ1-2; 10 bases align to TRBD1. J gave up 8 bases and V 8 bases, and 14 bases lay outside the gene matches. The CDR3 runs to 15 residues. Per germline, CDR1 SGHTA and CDR2 FQGNSA.

The J gene is TRBJ1-3, the V gene TRBV5-4; tentatively, D is TRBD1 (6 bases). This CDR3 has 15 amino acids. V shed 3 bases and J shed 5 bases, with 15 bases lying between them. Germline V gives CDR1 SGHNT, CDR2 YYREEE (reference sequence). CDR3 loop: CASSSGDSLRNTIYF. As DNA, the CDR3 is TGTGCCAGCAGCTCAGGGGACTCTCTAAGAAACACCATATATTTT. Filled out from reference TRBV5-4 and TRBJ1-3, the complete variable domain reads ETGVTQSPTHLIKTRGQQVTLRCSSQSGHNTVSWYQQALGQGPQFIFQYYREEENGRGNFPPRFSGLQFPNYSSELNVNALELDDSALYLCASSSGDSLRNTIYFGEGSWLTVV.

This rearrangement joins TRBV11-2 to TRBJ2-1, with 10 bases matching TRBD1. V lost 5 bases, J lost 7 bases, and 8 bases stayed unmatched. The CDR3 spans 15 residues. Germline V gene lookup returns CDR1 SGHAT and CDR2 FQNNGV. DNA for the CDR3: TGTGCCAGCAGCCCTCCGGGACAGGGGCGGAATGAGCAGTTCTTC. The encoded protein is CASSPPGQGRNEQFF. Using reference TRBV11-2 and TRBJ2-1 for the parts outside the CDR3, the full variable domain is EAGVAQSPRYKIIEKRQSVAFWCNPISGHATLYWYQQILGQGPKLLIQFQNNGVVDDSQLPKDRFSAERLKGVDSTLKIQPAKLEDSAVYLCASSPPGQGRNEQFFGPGTRLTVL.

The V and J genes are TRBV6-6 and TRBJ1-2; 7 nucleotides align to TRBD1. Unmatched junction bases numbered 5, after V lost 9 bases and J lost 1 base. This CDR3 has 13 amino acids. Germline V gene lookup returns CDR1 MNHNY and CDR2 SVGAGI (reference sequence). The chain's CDR3 is CASLDRNNYGYTF. CDR3 sequence (DNA): TGTGCCAGTTTGGACAGGAATAACTATGGCTACACCTTC.

The V gene is TRBV27, the J gene TRBJ2-7; either TRBD1 or TRBD2 may supply D (5 bases each). Trimming removed 0 bases from V and 3 bases from J, with 15 bases in between. Looked up from germline, CDR1 is MNHEY and CDR2 is SMNVEV (reference sequence). The CDR3 is made up of 16 amino acids. The CDR3 DNA is TGTGCCAGCAGTTTATCGATCGCAGGGAGTAACTACGAGCAGTACTTC. Its protein is CASSLSIAGSNYEQYF.

V usage is TRBV3-1 (or the pseudogene TRBV3-2) and J usage is TRBJ2-7; D is possibly TRBD2 (7 bases). The V end was cut by 2 bases, the J end by 6 bases, with 20 bases between. CDR1 is LGHDT and CDR2 is YNNKEL in the germline V gene (reference sequence). The CDR3 covers 16 residues. The CDR3 sequence: CASSQLVGGLVFEQYF. CDR3 bases: TGTGCCAGCAGCCAATTAGTGGGGGGGCTCGTTTTCGAGCAGTACTTC.

This chain joins TRBV6-2 or TRBV6-3 and TRBJ2-1; 8 bases fit TRBD2. Germline lookup yields CDR1 MNHEY and CDR2 SVGEGT. Trimming cost V 5 bases and J 2 bases; bases outside gene matches: 8. This CDR3 comprises 16 residues. The DNA of the CDR3 is TGTGCCAGCAGTCCCGAACTTAGCGGGACCTACAATGAGCAGTTCTTC. This translates into CASSPELSGTYNEQFF.

This clone was picked up one time. CDR3 coding DNA: TGTGCCAGCAGTTACCCGTCGAGTCAGCCCCAGCATTTT. It codes for CASSYPSSQPQHF. This rearrangement joins TRBV6-6 to TRBJ1-5; D gene unclear. The CDR3 has 13 amino acids. Trimming took off 2 bases at V and 6 bases at J, with 8 bases between the two ends. Per germline, CDR1 MNHNY and CDR2 SVGAGI (reference sequence).

This clone came up once. For the CDR3, the DNA is TGTGCCAGCAGCTCTACAGGGGACCCCTATAATTCACCCCTCCACTTT. It translates to CASSSTGDPYNSPLHF. The rearrangement uses TRBV7-2 and TRBJ1-6; 7 positions match TRBD1. The germline CDR1 and CDR2 sequences are SGHTA and FQGNSA. This CDR3 spans 16 amino acids. V lost 4 bases and J lost 2; bases outside the gene matches: 5. The complete variable domain, with remaining parts taken from reference TRBV7-2 and TRBJ1-6, reads GAGVSQSPSNKVTEKGKDVELRCDPISGHTALYWYRQSLGQGLEFLIYFQGNSAPDKSGLPSDRFSAERTGGSVSTLTIQRTQQEDSAVYLCASSSTGDPYNSPLHFGNGTRLTVT.

V is TRBV3-1 (or the pseudogene TRBV3-2) and J is TRBJ2-3; 11 nucleotides match TRBD1. The length of the CDR3 is 17 residues. In germline, CDR1 is LGHDT, CDR2 YNNKEL (reference sequence). Trimming at V came to 2 bases and at J to 4 bases, leaving 8 bases not matched to a gene. The CDR3 coding sequence is TGTGCCAGCAGCCAAACCTGGGGGACAGGGGGGGCAGATACGCAGTATTTT. The encoded protein is CASSQTWGTGGADTQYF.

The J gene is TRBJ2-3, the V gene TRBV6-5; D unclear. CDR1 is MNHEY and CDR2 is SVGAGI in the germline V gene. V was cut by 3 bases and J by 5 bases, with 3 bases left in between. The CDR3 loop spans 11 amino acids. CDR3 protein: CASSYKDTQYF. CDR3 coding DNA: TGTGCCAGCAGTTATAAAGATACGCAGTATTTT.

The V gene is TRBV24-1, the J gene TRBJ2-1; no definite D call. CDR3 length: 12 residues. The V end lost 0 bases, the J end lost 10 bases, and 6 bases lay between the germline ends. Germline-derived CDR1 and CDR2 are KGHDR and SFDVKD. CDR3 bases: TGTGCCACCAGTGATTTGTACCGGGAGCAGTTCTTC. Its translation is CATSDLYREQFF.

V is TRBV5-1 and J is TRBJ1-2, with D possibly matching TRBD1 (6 bases). This CDR3 is built from 14 residues. Germline V gene lookup returns CDR1 SGHRS and CDR2 YFSETQ. Trimming removed 1 base from V and 4 bases from J, with 11 bases in between. Here the CDR3 DNA reads TGCGCCAGCAGCTTGCGGGGGCGCAGCTATGGCTACACCTTC. Translating it yields CASSLRGRSYGYTF.

The chain has TRBV3-1 (or the pseudogene TRBV3-2) and TRBJ2-2; D gene uncertain. Germline assignment: CDR1 LGHDT and CDR2 YNNKEL (reference sequence). The CDR3 is 15 residues long. V was trimmed by 1 base and J by 5 bases, leaving 11 bases between them. CDR3 coding DNA: TGTGCCAGCAGCCAAGGGGTAAGTAGGACCGGGGAGCTGTTTTTT. Protein: CASSQGVSRTGELFF.

V is TRBV9 and J is TRBJ2-7; weak D call: TRBD2 (5 bases). There are 15 residues in the CDR3. Trimming left V 8 bases short and J 6 bases short, with 24 bases between. Germline V gene sequence: CDR1 SGDLS, CDR2 YYNGEE. The CDR3 DNA reads TGTGCCAGTGCGGGTAGGAGTAGTGCATTATCCGAGCAGTACTTC. This codes for CASAGRSSALSEQYF.

The CDR3: CASSATGTTEAFF. The CDR3 coding sequence is TGTGCCAGCAGCGCGACAGGGACCACTGAAGCTTTCTTT. The genes are TRBV6-5 and TRBJ1-1; 7 bases map to TRBD1. This CDR3 contains 13 residues. The V segment lost 6 bases and the J segment 4 bases; nucleotides outside the gene matches: 5. Germline-derived CDR1 and CDR2 are MNHEY and SVGAGI.